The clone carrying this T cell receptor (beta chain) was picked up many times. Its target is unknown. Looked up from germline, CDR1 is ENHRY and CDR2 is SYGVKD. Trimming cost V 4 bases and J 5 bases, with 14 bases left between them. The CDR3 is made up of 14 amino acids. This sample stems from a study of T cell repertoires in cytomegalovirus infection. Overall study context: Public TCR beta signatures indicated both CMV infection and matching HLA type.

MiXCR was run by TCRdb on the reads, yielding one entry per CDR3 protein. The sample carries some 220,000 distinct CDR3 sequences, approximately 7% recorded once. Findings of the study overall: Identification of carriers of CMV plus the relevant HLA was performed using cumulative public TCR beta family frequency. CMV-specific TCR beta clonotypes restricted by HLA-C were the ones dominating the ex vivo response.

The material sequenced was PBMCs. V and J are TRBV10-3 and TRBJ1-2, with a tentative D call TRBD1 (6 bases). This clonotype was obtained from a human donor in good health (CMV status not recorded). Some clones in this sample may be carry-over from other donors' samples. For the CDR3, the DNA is TGTGCCATCAGTGGGGACAAGGCATTATATGGCTACACCTTC. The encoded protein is CAISGDKALYGYTF.